The 21 T cell receptor beta chains below all came from one sample that was sequenced in a study of graft-versus-host responses after intestinal transplantation (dated by TCRdb to 2020 to 2022). Per the publication, the time point label means: cells obtained before transplantation from donor or recipient. These receptors lack a known antigen. The library was generated by the immunoSEQ multiplex PCR assay. TCRdb holds this immuneACCESS table with in-frame rearrangements only. Some clones are missing; in checked studies, unresolved V genes explain under half, and the rest has no known cause. The sample yields fewer than 95,000 clones; about 92% were counted once. The ten largest clones add up to roughly 2% of the sample. The sequenced sample was unstimulated CD8+ T cells sorted from spleen or lymph node cells, obtained before intestinal transplant. All receptors derive from a human donor who received an intestinal transplant.

In its sample, this clone is medium-sized (0.01 to 0.1%). The J gene is TRBJ2-1, the V gene TRBV4-3; 8 positions agree with TRBD2. Germline-derived CDR1 and CDR2 are LGHNA and YSLEER. The CDR3 consists of 17 residues. J was trimmed by 5 bases and V by 4 bases; bases with no gene match: 13. CDR3 sequence reads: CASSRFDGGGSHNEQFF. The CDR3 bases are TGCGCCAGCAGCCGTTTCGACGGGGGGGGATCCCACAATGAGCAGTTCTTC.

This clone has just a few counts. The chain has TRBV21-1 and TRBJ1-6; TRBD1 reflects the table's D call only, with no check against the DNA. TRBV21-1 is noted as a pseudogene. The CDR3 is 13 residues long. This chain's CDR3 is CASSGDRNSPLHF. For the CDR3, the DNA is TGTGCCAGCAGCGGGGACAGAAATTCACCCCTCCACTTT.

The chain couples TRBV4-3 to TRBJ1-1; D call uncertain. The CDR3 contains 13 residues. Germline CDR1 LGHNA, CDR2 YSLEER. V was pared by 0 bases and J by 4 bases, with 6 bases between. The CDR3 spells CASSQDRSTEAFF. In nucleotides, the CDR3 is TGCGCCAGCAGCCAAGATAGGAGCACTGAAGCTTTCTTT.

This chain uses TRBV9 with TRBJ1-3; weak D call: TRBD1 (6 bases). The V end lost 0 bases, the J end lost 2 bases, and 9 bases lay between the germline ends. Germline assignment: CDR1 SGDLS and CDR2 YYNGEE. This CDR3 has 15 residues. CDR3 protein: CASSVEDSPGNTIYF. Written as DNA, the CDR3 is TGTGCCAGCAGCGTAGAGGACAGCCCTGGAAACACCATATATTTT. The full variable domain, in which reference TRBV9 and TRBJ1-3 provide the parts outside the CDR3, is DSGVTQTPKHLITATGQRVTLRCSPRSGDLSVYWYQQSLDQGLQFLIQYYNGEERAKGNILERFSAQQFPDLHSELNLSSLELGDSALYFCASSVEDSPGNTIYFGEGSWLTVV.

The genes are TRBV4-3 and TRBJ2-5, with D unclear. CDR3 length: 15 amino acids. Trimming shortened V by 0 bases and J by 11 bases, and 19 bases separated the two germline ends. Germline CDR1 reads LGHNA; CDR2 reads YSLEER. The CDR3 loop reads CASSQDGEVVYKQYF. CDR3 nucleotide sequence: TGCGCCAGCAGCCAAGATGGAGAGGTCGTCTACAAGCAGTACTTC.

The chain carries TRBV2 and TRBJ2-2; D is unresolved. This CDR3 spans 12 amino acids. Germline CDR1 and CDR2: SNHLY and FYNNEI. Trimming removed 4 bases from V and 4 bases from J, with 4 bases in between. CDR3 sequence reads: CASSGITGELFF. The CDR3 region has the DNA TGTGCCAGCAGTGGTATCACCGGGGAGCTGTTTTTT.

This clone has only one observation. J is TRBJ1-2 and V is TRBV19; D remains unclear. The V gene's germline CDR1 is LNHDA and CDR2 SQIVND (reference sequence). This CDR3 contains 12 residues. Trimming took 1 base from V and 7 from J, leaving 7 bases between them. The CDR3 protein is CASSIGGFGYTF. The DNA for the CDR3 is TGTGCCAGTAGTATAGGTGGCTTTGGCTACACCTTC.

Points on this clone: At one boundary the junction diverges from the germline segment, which might be a read error. The chain combines TRBV7-9 with TRBJ2-3; 13 bases align to TRBD2. The CDR3 runs to 16 residues. Germline loops: CDR1 SEHNR, CDR2 FQNEAQ (reference sequence). The CDR3 DNA is TGCGCCAGCAGCCCAGGGACTAGCGGGGGCACAGATACGCAGTATTTT. Translating gives CASSPGTSGGTDTQYF.

V is TRBV27 and J is TRBJ1-1; 7 bases agree with TRBD1. The CDR3 totals 12 residues. Looked up from germline, CDR1 is MNHEY and CDR2 is SMNVEV (reference sequence). With V trimmed by 5 bases and J by 3 bases, 0 bases remained unmatched. The CDR3 loop reads CASSTGDTEAFF. The CDR3 region has the DNA TGTGCCAGCAGTACAGGGGACACTGAAGCTTTCTTT.

This chain uses TRBV10-3 with TRBJ1-1; 9 bases agree with TRBD1. The CDR3 contains 12 residues. V lost 4 bases to trimming and J lost 7 bases; unmatched junction nucleotides: 1. CDR1 ENHRY and CDR2 SYGVKD come from the germline V gene. The CDR3 protein is CAISGGQGEAFF. The CDR3 region has the DNA TGTGCCATCAGTGGGGGACAGGGTGAAGCTTTCTTT.

The rearrangement joins TRBV18 to TRBJ2-7, with a weak D call TRBD1 (5 bases). The V end was cut by 2 bases, the J end by 5 bases, with 10 bases between. Germline lookup yields CDR1 KGHSH and CDR2 LQKENI. This CDR3 spans 13 amino acids. The CDR3 loop reads CASSPARDDEQYF. The DNA for the CDR3 is TGTGCCAGCTCACCAGCCAGGGATGACGAGCAGTACTTC.

This chain links TRBV6-1 with TRBJ2-7; 9 bases match TRBD2. Germline V CDR1 and CDR2: MNHNS, SASEGT. The CDR3 consists of 16 residues. V shed 2 bases and J 3 bases; nucleotides not matched to a gene: 8. The CDR3 nucleotides are TGTGCCAGCAGTGAATGGTTAGCGGGGGTTGGCTACGAGCAGTACTTC. This translates into CASSEWLAGVGYEQYF.

The chain links TRBV4-1 to TRBJ2-2; D unclear. Germline V gene sequence: CDR1 MGHRA, CDR2 YSYEKL. V was shortened by 5 bases and J by 3 bases, with 10 bases between the two germline ends. This CDR3 spans 14 amino acids. The CDR3 DNA follows: TGCGCCAGCAGCGAGCTCCCCCACACCGGGGAGCTGTTTTTT. Encoded protein: CASSELPHTGELFF.

The chain has TRBV6-6 and TRBJ1-2; TRBD1 matches 12 bases. Germline-derived CDR1 and CDR2 are MNHNY and SVGAGI (reference sequence). CDR3 size: 16 residues. V shed 4 bases and J 6 bases; nucleotides not matched to a gene: 9. CDR3 amino acids: CASSLSGTGGADGYTF. The CDR3 DNA sequence: TGTGCCAGCAGTTTGTCCGGGACAGGGGGCGCAGATGGCTACACCTTC.

This clone was seen only a few times. This chain links TRBV2 with TRBJ1-5, with no clear D. V was trimmed by 1 base and J by 11 bases, leaving 9 bases between them. CDR3 size: 12 residues. The germline V gene encodes CDR1 SNHLY and CDR2 FYNNEI. CDR3 loop: CASSEGLNAQHF. The CDR3 DNA follows: TGTGCCAGCAGTGAAGGTTTAAATGCCCAGCATTTT.

This clone was detected once. J is TRBJ2-2 and V is TRBV2; D call uncertain. CDR3 length: 11 residues. The germline gives CDR1 SNHLY, CDR2 FYNNEI. V was shortened by 6 bases and J by 7 bases, with 6 bases between the two germline ends. CDR3: CASRVGGELFF. The CDR3 DNA follows: TGTGCCAGCAGGGTCGGCGGGGAGCTGTTTTTT.

V and J are TRBV5-6 and TRBJ2-7; 12 nucleotides align to TRBD1. CDR1 is SGHDT, CDR2 YYEEEE, per germline. The CDR3 covers 17 residues. V shed 3 bases and J 0 bases; nucleotides not matched to a gene: 7. The CDR3 sequence: CASSSGTGGYSSYEQYF. CDR3 bases: TGTGCCAGCAGCTCCGGGACAGGGGGCTACTCCTCCTACGAGCAGTACTTC.

As regards this clone: Other DNA variants within this sample encode the same CDR3. CDR3 sequence reads: CASSQERGGRTDTQYF. DNA of the CDR3: TGCGCCAGCAGCCAAGAACGGGGGGGACGCACAGATACGCAGTATTTT. V usage is TRBV4-3 and J usage is TRBJ2-3, with TRBD2 identical over 8 bases. The length of the CDR3 is 16 residues. The germline CDR1 and CDR2 sequences are LGHNA and YSLEER. Trimming removed 0 bases from V and 1 base from J; junction bases left unmatched: 3.

This chain connects TRBV19 to TRBJ1-2; D gene ambiguous. The germline V gene encodes CDR1 LNHDA and CDR2 SQIVND (reference sequence). Trimming took off 2 bases at V and 8 bases at J, with 9 bases between the two ends. The CDR3 is made up of 12 amino acids. For the CDR3, the DNA is TGTGCCAGTAGTATACTAGGGAGCGGCTACACCTTC. Protein sequence: CASSILGSGYTF. The full variable domain, its missing parts supplied by reference TRBV19 and TRBJ1-2, is DGGITQSPKYLFRKEGQNVTLSCEQNLNHDAMYWYRQDPGQGLRLIYYSQIVNDFQKGDIAEGYSVSREKKESFPLTVTSAQKNPTAFYLCASSILGSGYTFGSGTRLTVV.

The sample holds a few counts of this clone. The CDR3, as DNA: TGTGCCAGCAGTGAAGATACTAGCGGGGGTTACGAGCAGTACTTC. Translated, it gives CASSEDTSGGYEQYF. The chain employs TRBV6-1 and TRBJ2-7; 11 positions match TRBD2. The junction had 3 bases not matched to a gene; V was cut back by 1 base and J by 4 bases. The CDR3 is 15 amino acids. Germline CDR1 reads MNHNS; CDR2 reads SASEGT.

The rearrangement uses TRBV28 and TRBJ2-7, with TRBD1 matching over 7 bases. The germline V gene encodes CDR1 MDHEN and CDR2 SYDVKM. V trimming: 5 bases; J trimming: 7 bases; junction bases outside the gene matches: 11. The CDR3 is 14 residues long. The chain's CDR3 is CASSPATTGSEQYF. As DNA, the CDR3 is TGTGCCAGCAGTCCTGCGACGACAGGGTCTGAGCAGTACTTC.